The present TCR beta chain was sequenced within a study of cytomegalovirus exposure and HLA in healthy donors. The PCR used 60 Vbeta and 13 Jbeta primers. TCRdb keeps only in-frame clones here, not all; method: immunoSEQ multiplex PCR. The table includes 100,000 or so clones, approximately 78% detected once. There are 14 residues in the CDR3. Germline CDR1 reads SGHNT; CDR2 reads YYREEE (reference sequence). Trimming removed 5 bases at V and 1 base at J, with 12 bases between. Donors had nominal health at sampling but likely had unrecorded immune exposures. The chain is built from TRBV5-4 and TRBJ2-5; a weak D match, TRBD1 (5 bases). Sequencing was carried out using PBMCs. The source of this sequence is a woman between 35 and 50 years old in good health and CMV-seropositive. The CDR3 is CASSHDSFQETQYF. As DNA, the CDR3 is TGTGCCAGCAGTCACGACAGCTTCCAAGAGACCCAGTACTTC.